Below are 22 T cell receptor beta chains sequenced from a single sample in a study of brain T cells in children with intractable seizures. Specified time point: blood from clinic visit 5 months post-surgery; TSC patient then seizure free. The assay was immunoSEQ multiplex PCR, and TCRdb's table has in-frame clones only and misses some. The table records 300,000 to 400,000 clones, over 90% of them present only once. This material consisted of peripheral blood, taken approximately 5 months after surgery. The receptors stem from a boy in the first two years of life with tuberous sclerosis and intractable seizures.

The chain links TRBV5-6 to TRBJ2-5; D not certain. This CDR3 comprises 12 residues. V was pared by 1 base and J by 2 bases, with 3 bases between. Per germline, CDR1 SGHDT and CDR2 YYEEEE. The CDR3 DNA reads TGTGCCAGCAGCTTGACTCAAGAGACCCAGTACTTC. Amino acids: CASSLTQETQYF.

CDR3 residues: CASSPDLGVYGYTF. The CDR3 bases are TGCGCCAGCAGCCCCGATTTGGGGGTCTATGGCTACACCTTC. The genes are TRBV4-1 and TRBJ1-2, with D perhaps TRBD1 (5 bases). V lost 4 bases to trimming and J lost 4 bases, with 13 bases between them. The CDR3 extends over 14 amino acids. The V gene's germline CDR1 is MGHRA and CDR2 YSYEKL.

This clone was seen only once. V is TRBV6-5 and J is TRBJ2-5; TRBD1 matches at 7 bases. The CDR3 is 16 residues long. V was pared by 4 bases and J by 1 base, with 9 bases of the junction left unmatched. The germline V gene encodes CDR1 MNHEY and CDR2 SVGAGI. In nucleotides, the CDR3 is TGTGCCAGCAGTTTAACTGACAGGGTACCCCAAGAGACCCAGTACTTC. Its translation is CASSLTDRVPQETQYF.

This chain joins TRBV2 and TRBJ2-2, with TRBD1 matching over 9 bases. Germline CDR1 and CDR2: SNHLY and FYNNEI. The CDR3 sequence is 17 residues long. With 6 bases clipped from V and 2 bases from J, the junction kept 10 bases outside the gene matches. The CDR3 is CASSWDREDINTGELFF. The CDR3 DNA is TGTGCCAGCAGCTGGGACAGGGAAGACATAAACACCGGGGAGCTGTTTTTT.

CDR3 nucleotide sequence: TGTGCCAGCAGTTTAGCCATCACCGGGGAGCTGTTTTTT. It encodes CASSLAITGELFF. The chain uses TRBV12-3 or TRBV12-4 and TRBJ2-2; D ambiguous. This CDR3 spans 13 amino acids. The ends were cut back, 0 bases at V and 4 bases at J, with 3 bases in the middle.

This sequence joins TRBV7-2 and TRBJ2-7; 7 nucleotides line up with TRBD2. J was trimmed by 0 bases and V by 5 bases; bases with no gene match: 7. Germline assignment: CDR1 SGHTA and CDR2 FQGNSA. The CDR3 is 15 residues long. The CDR3 region has the DNA TGTGCCAGCAGCCGTAGGGGAGGGGTCTCCTACGAGCAGTACTTC. Translating it yields CASSRRGGVSYEQYF.

The V gene is TRBV3-1 (or the pseudogene TRBV3-2), the J gene TRBJ2-4; D gene unclear. The CDR3 length is 14 residues. Trimming took off 5 bases at V and 9 bases at J, with 17 bases between the two ends. Germline V gene sequence: CDR1 LGHDT, CDR2 YNNKEL (reference sequence). The chain's CDR3 is CASSYPRSPSIQYF. CDR3 sequence (DNA): TGTGCCAGCAGCTATCCCCGTTCACCGAGCATTCAGTACTTC.

The rearrangement uses TRBV6-5 and TRBJ1-2; D gene unclear. CDR3 length: 16 amino acids. V lost 2 bases to trimming and J lost 2 bases, with 15 bases between them. Germline V gives CDR1 MNHEY, CDR2 SVGAGI. The CDR3 DNA reads TGTGCCAGCAGTTACCCAGGTCTGGGTTTCAACTATGGCTACACCTTC. Encoded protein: CASSYPGLGFNYGYTF.

This rearrangement joins TRBV6-1 to TRBJ1-2, with D hard to call. Germline CDR1 reads MNHNS; CDR2 reads SASEGT. V was trimmed by 2 bases and J by 4 bases, leaving 14 bases between them. The CDR3 consists of 15 residues. The CDR3 region is CASSESEDGFYGYTF. CDR3 DNA sequence: TGTGCCAGCAGTGAATCCGAAGACGGCTTCTATGGCTACACCTTC.

The chain joins TRBV6-5 to TRBJ1-1; the D is unclear. The germline V and J ends were trimmed by 7 bases and 0 bases, with 9 bases remaining between them. The germline CDR1 and CDR2 sequences are MNHEY and SVGAGI. The CDR3 has 13 residues. CDR3 amino acids: CASILALNTEAFF. The CDR3 nucleotides are TGTGCCAGCATCCTTGCCCTGAACACTGAAGCTTTCTTT.

DNA of the CDR3: TGTGCCAGCAGTTCCCAGGGGGGGCTTAATGGCTACACCTTC. Amino acid sequence: CASSSQGGLNGYTF. The chain recombines TRBV6-5 with TRBJ1-2; 7 positions agree with TRBD1. V was pared by 4 bases and J by 6 bases, with 8 bases of the junction left unmatched. The CDR3 consists of 14 residues. Germline V gene sequence: CDR1 MNHEY, CDR2 SVGAGI.

This clone has just one count. The chain joins TRBV28 to TRBJ1-1; 7 bases match TRBD1. The CDR3 loop spans 13 amino acids. Germline values: CDR1 MDHEN, CDR2 SYDVKM. The V and J ends lost 8 bases and 2 bases, in that order; junction bases with no gene match: 5. CDR3 loop: CASRGTANTEAFF. CDR3 nucleotide sequence: TGTGCCAGCCGCGGGACAGCAAACACTGAAGCTTTCTTT.

The rearrangement uses TRBV5-5 and TRBJ1-2, with unresolved D. The CDR3 sequence is 17 residues long. Per the germline V gene, CDR1 is SGHKS and CDR2 is YYEKEE (reference sequence). V gave up 0 bases and J gave up 0 bases, with 15 bases separating them. The CDR3 sequence: CASSLAPREGTNYGYTF. The CDR3 DNA reads TGTGCCAGCAGCTTGGCCCCACGGGAGGGAACTAACTATGGCTACACCTTC.

This clone was detected only once. This chain uses TRBV2 with TRBJ2-6; 8 bases agree with TRBD1. The CDR3 length is 20 residues. Trimming took 3 bases from V and 0 from J; bases not matched to a gene: 13. CDR1 and CDR2 from the germline V gene are SNHLY and FYNNEI. The CDR3 bases are TGTGCCAGCAGTGATGGGGGTCAGGGGACAGGCATCTCTGGGGCCAACGTCCTGACTTTC. It is translated as CASSDGGQGTGISGANVLTF.

This rearrangement joins TRBV5-1 to TRBJ2-1; D is unresolved. Trimming took 6 bases from V and 6 from J, leaving 7 bases between them. This CDR3 has 11 amino acids. Germline CDR1 SGHRS, CDR2 YFSETQ. The CDR3 region has the DNA TGCGCCAGCACAAATGGCAATGAGCAGTTCTTC. Translation: CASTNGNEQFF.

The chain uses TRBV19 and TRBJ1-2; weak D call: TRBD1 (6 bases). Germline loops: CDR1 LNHDA, CDR2 SQIVND (reference sequence). Between the trimmed V and J ends, which lost 3 bases and 10 bases, there was a span of 12 bases. This CDR3 is 12 amino acids long. The CDR3 sequence: CASSIGGGHYTF. The CDR3 nucleotides read TGTGCCAGTAGTATTGGGGGGGGCCACTACACCTTC.

The rearrangement uses TRBV10-3 and TRBJ2-3; a weak D match, TRBD1 (6 bases). Trimming removed 2 bases at V and 2 bases at J, with 17 bases between. The CDR3 loop spans 17 amino acids. Germline V CDR1 and CDR2: ENHRY, SYGVKD. CDR3 nucleotides: TGTGCCATCAGTGAGCCTAGTCTTGTGGGACACACAGATACGCAGTATTTT. Translated, it gives CAISEPSLVGHTDTQYF.

This chain connects TRBV24-1 to TRBJ2-1; D remains ambiguous. Trimming took off 3 bases at V and 4 bases at J, with 9 bases between the two ends. The CDR3 runs to 14 residues. Germline V gene data show CDR1 as KGHDR and CDR2 as SFDVKD. For the CDR3, the DNA is TGTGCCACCAGTGATCCCAGCGAGTACAATGAGCAGTTCTTC. This gives the protein CATSDPSEYNEQFF.

Regarding this clone: The junction shows a germline mismatch at one end, possibly a read error. The rearrangement links TRBV6-6 to TRBJ2-7; 7 bases fit TRBD1. The CDR3 is 11 residues long. CDR1 is MNHNY and CDR2 is SVGAGI in the germline V gene (reference sequence). The chain's CDR3 is CASSSKTGKNF. The DNA of the CDR3 is TGTGCCAGCAGTTCAAAGACAGGGAAGAACTTC.

The rearrangement links TRBV7-2 to TRBJ2-7; D gene uncertain. The V gene's germline CDR1 is SGHTA and CDR2 FQGNSA. The V gene lost 1 base and the J gene lost 5 bases, with 9 bases spanning the gap. This CDR3 contains 13 residues. CDR3 DNA: TGTGCCAGCAGCTTAGGGTTAGCCCACGAGCAGTACTTC. This translates into CASSLGLAHEQYF.

The gene calls are TRBV19 and TRBJ2-2; TRBD2 agrees at 9 bases. The CDR3 runs 16 residues. V lost 3 bases, J lost 7 bases, and 9 bases stayed unmatched. CDR1 LNHDA and CDR2 SQIVND come from the germline V gene (reference sequence). In DNA form, the CDR3 reads TGTGCCAGTAGTATCCTAGCGGGATTAAAAAACGGGGAGCTGTTTTTT. Amino acids: CASSILAGLKNGELFF.

The V call is TRBV7-9, the J call TRBJ1-6, with TRBD1 matching 9 bases. From germline, CDR1 is SEHNR and CDR2 FQNEAQ (reference sequence). The CDR3 spans 17 residues. Germline trimming cut 3 bases from V and 6 bases from J; bases unmatched to any gene: 9. CDR3 coding DNA: TGTGCCAGCAGCTTCCTACAGGGGGCGGTAGTTAATTCACCCCTCCACTTT. Its protein product is CASSFLQGAVVNSPLHF.